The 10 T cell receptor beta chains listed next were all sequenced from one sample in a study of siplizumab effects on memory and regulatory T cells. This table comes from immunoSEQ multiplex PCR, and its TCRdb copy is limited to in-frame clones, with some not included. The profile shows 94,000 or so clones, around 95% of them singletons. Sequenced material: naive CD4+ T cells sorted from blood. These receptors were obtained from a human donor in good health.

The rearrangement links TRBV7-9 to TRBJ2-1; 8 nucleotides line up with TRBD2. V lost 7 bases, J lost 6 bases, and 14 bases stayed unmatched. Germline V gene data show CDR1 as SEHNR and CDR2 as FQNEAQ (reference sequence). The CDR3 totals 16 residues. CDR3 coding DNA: TGTGCCAGCACCTTGGGACTAGGGTTGGAGGCCAATGAGCAGTTCTTC. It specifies CASTLGLGLEANEQFF.

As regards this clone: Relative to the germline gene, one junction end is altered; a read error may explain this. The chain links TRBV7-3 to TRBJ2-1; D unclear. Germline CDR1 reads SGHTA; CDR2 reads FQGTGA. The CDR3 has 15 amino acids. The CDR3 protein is CASSVTSRRYNEQFF. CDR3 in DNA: TGTGCCAGCAGCGTAACCTCCCGACGCTACAATGAGCAGTTCTTC.

CDR3 coding DNA: TGTGCCAGCAGCTTAAGAGGAGGAGGAAACACCATATATTTT. It specifies CASSLRGGGNTIYF. The genes are TRBV11-2 and TRBJ1-3; D not resolved. The CDR3 is 14 amino acids. The germline gives CDR1 SGHAT, CDR2 FQNNGV. With 2 bases removed from V and 4 bases from J, the gap between germline ends came to 9 bases.

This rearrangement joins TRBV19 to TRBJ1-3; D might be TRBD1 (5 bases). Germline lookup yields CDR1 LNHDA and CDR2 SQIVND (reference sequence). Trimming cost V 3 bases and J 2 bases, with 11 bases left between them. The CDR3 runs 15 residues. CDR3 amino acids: CASSIGGYPGNTIYF. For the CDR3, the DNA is TGTGCCAGTAGTATTGGGGGATATCCTGGAAACACCATATATTTT.

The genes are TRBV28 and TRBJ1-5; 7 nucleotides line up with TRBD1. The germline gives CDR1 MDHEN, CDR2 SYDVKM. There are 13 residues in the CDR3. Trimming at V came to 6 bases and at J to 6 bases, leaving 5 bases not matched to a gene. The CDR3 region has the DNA TGTGCCAGCAGAGACAGGGTGAGTCAGCCCCAGCATTTT. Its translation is CASRDRVSQPQHF.

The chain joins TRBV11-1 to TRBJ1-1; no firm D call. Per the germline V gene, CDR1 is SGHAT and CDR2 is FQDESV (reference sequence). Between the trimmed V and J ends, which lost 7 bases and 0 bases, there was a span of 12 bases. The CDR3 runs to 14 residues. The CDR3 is CASNPDGMNTEAFF. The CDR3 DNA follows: TGTGCCAGCAACCCGGACGGTATGAACACTGAAGCTTTCTTT.

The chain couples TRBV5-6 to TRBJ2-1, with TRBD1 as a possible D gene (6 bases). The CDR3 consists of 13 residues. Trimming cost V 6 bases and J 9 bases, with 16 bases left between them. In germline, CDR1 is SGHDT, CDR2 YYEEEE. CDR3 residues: CASITLGRGEQFF. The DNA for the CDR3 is TGTGCCAGCATCACTCTAGGCAGGGGTGAGCAGTTCTTC.

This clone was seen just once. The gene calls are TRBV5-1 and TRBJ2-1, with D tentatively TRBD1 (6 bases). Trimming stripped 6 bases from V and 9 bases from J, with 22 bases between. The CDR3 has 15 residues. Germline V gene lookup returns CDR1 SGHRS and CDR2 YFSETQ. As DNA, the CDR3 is TGCGCCAGCAAGGGGCGGGCAGGGGATGAAGGTGAGCAGTTCTTC. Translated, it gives CASKGRAGDEGEQFF.

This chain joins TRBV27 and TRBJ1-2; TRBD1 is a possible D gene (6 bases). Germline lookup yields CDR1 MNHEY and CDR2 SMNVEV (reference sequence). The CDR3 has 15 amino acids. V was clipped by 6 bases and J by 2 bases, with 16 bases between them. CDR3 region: CASSLDRNLNYGYTF. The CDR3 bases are TGTGCCAGCAGCTTGGACAGAAACTTAAACTATGGCTACACCTTC.

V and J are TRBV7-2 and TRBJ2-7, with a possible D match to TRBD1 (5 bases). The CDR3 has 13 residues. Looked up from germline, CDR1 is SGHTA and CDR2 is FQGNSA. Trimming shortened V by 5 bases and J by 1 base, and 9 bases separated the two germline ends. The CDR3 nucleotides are TGTGCCAGCAGCAGACAGATTTCCTACGAGCAGTACTTC. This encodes CASSRQISYEQYF.